This TCR beta chain derives from a study of blood T cell repertoires in COVID-19. Whole-study context: Sites in the United States, Italy and Spain provided acute and convalescent COVID-19 samples. T cells, B-cell-depleted T cells, or PBMCs supplied cDNA or gDNA.

Followed longitudinally, the Seattle patients had been enrolled during active infection. The CDR3 length is 15 residues. Germline V gene lookup returns CDR1 SGHRS and CDR2 YFSETQ. The V gene end was trimmed by 2 bases and the J gene end by 3 bases; junction bases not matched to a gene: 3. As processed by the authors: The assay estimated nucleated cells by amplifying reference gene primers. Sequenced by immunoSEQ multiplex PCR; TCRdb stores in-frame clones only, minus some. The V and J calls and clone size are taken from that table; D and trimming were inferred from the DNA. The repertoire holds around 140,000 clones, more than 75% seen once, with around 10% in the top ten.

V gene TRBV5-1 combines with J gene TRBJ2-2; the match to TRBD1 covers 8 bases. Specimen: peripheral blood. This clonotype originated in a woman aged 70-85 years with COVID-19, enrolled during active disease. The CDR3 loop is CASSFDRGDTGELFF. As DNA, the CDR3 is TGCGCCAGCAGCTTTGACAGGGGCGACACCGGGGAGCTGTTTTTT.